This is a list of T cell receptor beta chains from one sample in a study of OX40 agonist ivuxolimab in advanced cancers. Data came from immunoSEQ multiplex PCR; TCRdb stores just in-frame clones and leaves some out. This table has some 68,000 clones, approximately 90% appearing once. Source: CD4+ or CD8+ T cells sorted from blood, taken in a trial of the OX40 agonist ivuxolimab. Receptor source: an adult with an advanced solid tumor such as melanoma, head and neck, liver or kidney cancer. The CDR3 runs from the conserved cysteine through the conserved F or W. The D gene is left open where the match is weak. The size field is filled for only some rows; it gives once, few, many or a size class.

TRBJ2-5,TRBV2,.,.,CASSVSGETQYF,TGTGCCAGCAGTGTGAGCGGAGAGACCCAGTACTTC
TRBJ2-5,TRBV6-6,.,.,CASRGPGGWETQYF,TGTGCCAGCAGGGGTCCCGGGGGATGGGAGACCCAGTACTTC
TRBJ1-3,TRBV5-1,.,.,CASSLALVGTGNTIYF,TGCGCCAGCAGCTTGGCCTTGGTAGGCACTGGAAACACCATATATTTT
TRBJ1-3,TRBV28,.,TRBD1,CASSLKGAGYTIYF,TGTGCCAGCAGTTTAAAGGGGGCAGGTTACACCATATATTTT
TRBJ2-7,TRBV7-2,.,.,CASSLRGSGPYEQYF,TGTGCCAGCAGCTTACGTGGGAGCGGCCCATACGAGCAGTACTTC
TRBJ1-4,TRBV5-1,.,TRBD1,CASSRGQGALWDEKLFF,TGCGCCAGCAGCAGAGGACAGGGGGCGCTTTGGGATGAAAAACTGTTTTTT
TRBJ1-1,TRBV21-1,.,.,CASSPDRVNEAFF,TGTGCCAGCAGTCCTGACAGGGTCAATGAAGCTTTCTTT
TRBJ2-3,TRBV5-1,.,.,CASSFDRFSSTDTQYF,TGCGCCAGCAGCTTTGACAGATTTTCTAGCACAGATACGCAGTATTTT
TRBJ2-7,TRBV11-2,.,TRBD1,CASSVVRGNEQYF,TGTGCCAGCAGCGTAGTCAGGGGGAACGAGCAGTACTTC
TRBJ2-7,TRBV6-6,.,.,CASSYRVKRDEQYF,TGTGCCAGCAGTTACAGGGTTAAACGCGACGAGCAGTACTTC
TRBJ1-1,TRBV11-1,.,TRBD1,CASSLVTYGTGDAEAFF,TGTGCCAGCAGCTTAGTCACCTACGGGACAGGGGACGCTGAAGCTTTCTTT
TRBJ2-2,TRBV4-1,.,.,CASSPGRVAGELFF,TGCGCCAGCAGCCCGGGAAGAGTAGCCGGGGAGCTGTTTTTT
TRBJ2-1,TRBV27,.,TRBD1,CASSPTGQGYNEQFF,TGTGCCAGCAGTCCGACGGGACAGGGTTACAATGAGCAGTTCTTC
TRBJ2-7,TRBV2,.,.,CASSEYGEVREQYF,TGTGCCAGCAGTGAATACGGGGAAGTTCGGGAGCAGTACTTC
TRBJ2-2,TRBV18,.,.,CASSPFRGRLDTGELFF,TGTGCCAGCTCACCGTTCAGGGGGAGGTTGGACACCGGGGAGCTGTTTTTT
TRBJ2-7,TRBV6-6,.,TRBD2,CASSPSGSSYEQYF,TGTGCCAGCAGCCCTAGCGGCAGCTCCTACGAGCAGTACTTC
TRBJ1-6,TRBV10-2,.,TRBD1,CASRAGGAGSPLHF,TGCGCCAGCAGGGCAGGGGGCGCAGGGTCACCCCTCCACTTT
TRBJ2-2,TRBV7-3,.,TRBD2,CASSRGSSGWSGTGELFF,TGTGCCAGCAGCCGAGGGTCTAGCGGGTGGTCCGGTACCGGGGAGCTGTTTTTT
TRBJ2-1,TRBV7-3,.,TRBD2,CASSSGLAGNSEQFF,TGTGCCAGCAGCTCGGGACTAGCGGGAAACAGTGAGCAGTTCTTC
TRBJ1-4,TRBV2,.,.,CASSPYRENEKLFF,TGTGCCAGCAGTCCCTATAGGGAAAATGAAAAACTGTTTTTT
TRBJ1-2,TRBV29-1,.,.,CSVETGYGYTF,TGCAGCGTTGAGACGGGCTATGGCTACACCTTC
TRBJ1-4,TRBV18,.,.,CASSPLGGDHEKLFF,TGTGCCAGCTCACCATTAGGAGGGGATCATGAAAAACTGTTTTTT
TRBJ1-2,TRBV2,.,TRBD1,CASSRRQGGMPAYTF,TGTGCCAGCAGTCGACGACAGGGTGGGATGCCTGCCTACACCTTC
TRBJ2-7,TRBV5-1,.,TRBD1,CASSSRTGRSEQYF,TGCGCCAGCAGCTCCAGGACAGGGCGCTCAGAGCAGTACTTC
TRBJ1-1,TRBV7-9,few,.,CASSRTETNTEAFF,TGTGCCAGCAGCAGGACAGAGACAAACACTGAAGCTTTCTTT
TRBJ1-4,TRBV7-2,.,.,CASSWTRANEKLFF,TGTGCCAGCAGCTGGACGAGGGCTAATGAAAAACTGTTTTTT
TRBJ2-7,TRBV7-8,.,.,CASSLGNVYEQYF,TGTGCCAGCAGCTTAGGGAACGTTTACGAGCAGTACTTC
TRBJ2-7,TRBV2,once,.,CASSEFPEYEQYF,TGTGCCAGCAGTGAATTTCCGGAATACGAGCAGTACTTC
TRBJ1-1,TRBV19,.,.,CASSGGGTTNTEAFF,TGTGCCAGTAGTGGGGGCGGGACAACGAACACTGAAGCTTTCTTT
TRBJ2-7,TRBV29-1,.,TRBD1,CSAATGAYRQIYEQYF,TGCAGCGCAGCGACAGGGGCCTACCGTCAAATCTACGAGCAGTACTTC
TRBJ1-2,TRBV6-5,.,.,CASSRTENYGYTF,TGTGCCAGCAGCCGGACGGAAAACTATGGCTACACCTTC
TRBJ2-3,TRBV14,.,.,CASSRGSQGGGTDTQYF,TGTGCCAGCAGCCGGGGCTCACAGGGAGGAGGGACAGATACGCAGTATTTT
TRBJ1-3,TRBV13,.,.,CASSLGVSGNTIYF,TGTGCCAGCAGCTTAGGCGTCTCTGGAAACACCATATATTTT
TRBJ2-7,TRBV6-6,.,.,CASSPGGREQYF,TGTGCCAGCAGTCCTGGGGGGCGAGAGCAGTACTTC
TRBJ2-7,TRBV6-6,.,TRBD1,CASSSMTGGEQYF,TGTGCCAGCAGTTCGATGACAGGGGGCGAGCAGTACTTC
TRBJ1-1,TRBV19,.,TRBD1,CASSMAGQGAPEAFF,TGTGCCAGTAGTATGGCGGGGCAGGGGGCCCCTGAAGCTTTCTTT
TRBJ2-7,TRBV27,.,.,CASSLSSGFSYEQYF,TGTGCCAGCAGTTTATCATCCGGTTTCTCCTACGAGCAGTACTTC
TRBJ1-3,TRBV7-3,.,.,CASSPPGSNFLYF,TGTGCCAGCAGCCCTCCCGGTTCCAACTTCCTATATTTT
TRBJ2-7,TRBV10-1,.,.,CASSPGTAYEQYF,TGCGCCAGCAGCCCCGGGACCGCATACGAGCAGTACTTC
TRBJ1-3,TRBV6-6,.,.,CASSSRTVTGNTIYF,TGTGCCAGCAGCTCGAGGACAGTCACTGGAAACACCATATATTTT
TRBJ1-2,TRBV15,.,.,CATSRDIDGYTF,TGTGCCACCAGCAGAGATATAGATGGCTACACCTTC
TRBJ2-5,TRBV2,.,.,CATNRDEETQYF,TGTGCCACCAACAGGGATGAAGAGACCCAGTACTTC
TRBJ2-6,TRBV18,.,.,CASSPMDSSLSGANVLTF,TGTGCCAGCTCACCCATGGACAGTTCGCTCTCTGGGGCCAACGTCCTGACTTTC
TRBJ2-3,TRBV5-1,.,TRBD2,CASSPGTSVSTDTQYF,TGCGCCAGCAGCCCGGGGACTAGCGTGAGCACAGATACGCAGTATTTT
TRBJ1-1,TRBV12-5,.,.,CASGSSPPEQGQSRTEAFF,TGTGCTAGTGGTTCCTCCCCCCCAGAGCAGGGTCAAAGTCGCACTGAAGCTTTCTTT
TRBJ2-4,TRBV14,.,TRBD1,CASSQEEQGVLAKNIQYF,TGTGCCAGCAGCCAAGAAGAACAGGGGGTTCTAGCCAAAAACATTCAGTACTTC
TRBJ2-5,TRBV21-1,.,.,CASSKAGLAGGGETQYF,TGTGCCAGCAGCAAAGCGGGACTAGCGGGGGGTGGGGAGACCCAGTACTTC
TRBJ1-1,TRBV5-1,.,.,CASSSLGVGTTEAFF,TGCGCCAGCAGCTCACTCGGGGTTGGGACAACTGAAGCTTTCTTT
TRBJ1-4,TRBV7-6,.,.,CASSRNTFSGEKLFF,TGTGCCAGCAGCAGAAACACCTTCAGCGGTGAAAAACTGTTTTTT
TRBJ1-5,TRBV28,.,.,CASSSHNNQPQHF,TGTGCCAGCAGTTCCCACAACAATCAGCCCCAGCATTTT
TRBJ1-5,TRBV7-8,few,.,CASSPRTAREPQHF,TGTGCCAGCAGCCCCAGGACGGCTAGGGAGCCCCAGCATTTT
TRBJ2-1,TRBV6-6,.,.,CASSPRVIDNEQFF,TGTGCCAGCAGCCCCAGGGTAATCGACAATGAGCAGTTCTTC
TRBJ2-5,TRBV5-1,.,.,CASSLAGSETQYF,TGCGCCAGCAGCTTGGCAGGGTCGGAGACCCAGTACTTC
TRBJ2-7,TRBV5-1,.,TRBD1,CASSLTGHRGNEQYF,TGCGCCAGCAGCCTGACAGGCCACAGGGGAAACGAGCAGTACTTC
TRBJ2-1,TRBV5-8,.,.,CASSVYNEQFF,TGTGCCAGCAGCGTATACAATGAGCAGTTCTTC